This T cell receptor beta chain was observed in a study of control samples from healthy donors and cancer patients. V dropped 4 bases and J dropped 4; count of bases not matched to a gene: 15. Germline loops: CDR1 LGHDT, CDR2 YNNKEL (reference sequence). This CDR3 contains 17 residues. TCRdb keeps only in-frame clones here, not all; method: immunoSEQ multiplex PCR. The sample holds about 120,000 clones; around 92% are singletons and the top ten take almost 40%. The J gene is TRBJ2-5, the V gene TRBV3-1 (or the pseudogene TRBV3-2); the match to TRBD1 covers 7 bases. Sequenced sample: blood. The clonotype was recovered from a man aged 45-60 years in good health. This CDR3 reads CASSPLNPGGIGETQYF. In DNA form, the CDR3 reads TGTGCCAGCAGCCCATTAAACCCAGGGGGAATCGGAGAGACCCAGTACTTC.